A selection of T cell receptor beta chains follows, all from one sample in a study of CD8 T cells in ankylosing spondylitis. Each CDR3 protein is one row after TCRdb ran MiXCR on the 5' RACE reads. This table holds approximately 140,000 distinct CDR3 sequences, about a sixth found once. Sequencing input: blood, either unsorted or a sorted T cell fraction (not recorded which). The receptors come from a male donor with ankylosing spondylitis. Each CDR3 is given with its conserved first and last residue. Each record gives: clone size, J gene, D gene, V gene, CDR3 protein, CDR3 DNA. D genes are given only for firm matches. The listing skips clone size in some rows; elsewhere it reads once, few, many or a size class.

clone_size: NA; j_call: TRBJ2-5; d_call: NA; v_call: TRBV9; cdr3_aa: CASSARPGPETQYF; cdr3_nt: TGTGCCAGCAGCGCCCGACCTGGGCCAGAGACCCAGTACTTC
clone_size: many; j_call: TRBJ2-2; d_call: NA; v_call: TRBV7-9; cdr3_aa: CASSLGGTGELFF; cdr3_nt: TGTGCCAGCAGCCTGGGCGGTACCGGGGAGCTGTTTTTT
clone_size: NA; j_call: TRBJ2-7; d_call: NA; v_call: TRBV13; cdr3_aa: CASSLAAGDPFYEQYF; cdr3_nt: TGTGCCAGCAGCTTAGCTGCCGGAGACCCTTTCTACGAGCAGTACTTC
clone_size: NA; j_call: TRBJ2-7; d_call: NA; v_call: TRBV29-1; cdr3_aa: CSVVGLVPRSSYEQYF; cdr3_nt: TGCAGCGTTGTGGGGCTAGTGCCCAGGAGCTCCTACGAGCAGTACTTC
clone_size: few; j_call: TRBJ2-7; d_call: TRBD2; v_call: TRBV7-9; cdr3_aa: CASSGGTSGADYEQYF; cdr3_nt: TGTGCCAGCAGTGGAGGGACTAGCGGGGCCGACTACGAGCAGTACTTC
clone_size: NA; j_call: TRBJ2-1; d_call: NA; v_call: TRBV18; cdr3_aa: CASSPWDTQGYNEQFF; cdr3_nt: TGTGCCAGCTCACCGTGGGACACCCAAGGGTACAATGAGCAGTTCTTC
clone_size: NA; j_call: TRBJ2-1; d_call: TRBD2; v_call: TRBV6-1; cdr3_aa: CASNRAGGHNEQFF; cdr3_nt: TGTGCCAGCAATCGAGCGGGAGGCCACAATGAGCAGTTCTTC
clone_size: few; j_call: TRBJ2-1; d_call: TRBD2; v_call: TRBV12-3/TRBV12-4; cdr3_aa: CASSQSGRIYNEQFF; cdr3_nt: TGTGCCAGCAGCCAAAGCGGGAGGATCTACAATGAGCAGTTCTTC
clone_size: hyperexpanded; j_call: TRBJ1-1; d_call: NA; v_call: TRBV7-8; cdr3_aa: CASTDRIQNTEAFF; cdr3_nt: TGTGCCAGCACAGACAGGATTCAGAACACTGAAGCTTTCTTT
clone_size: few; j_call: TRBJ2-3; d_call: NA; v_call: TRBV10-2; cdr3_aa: CASSEGGGDTQYF; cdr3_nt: TGCGCCAGCAGTGAAGGAGGAGGAGATACGCAGTATTTT
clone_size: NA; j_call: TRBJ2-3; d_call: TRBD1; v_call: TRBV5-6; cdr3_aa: CASSRDRYTDTQYF; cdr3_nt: TGTGCCAGCAGCCGGGACAGATACACAGATACGCAGTATTTT
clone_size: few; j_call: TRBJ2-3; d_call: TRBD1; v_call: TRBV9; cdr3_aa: CASSLAFSPGQSSTDTQYF; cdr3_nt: TGTGCCAGCAGCCTAGCCTTCTCCCCGGGACAGTCTAGCACAGATACGCAGTATTTT
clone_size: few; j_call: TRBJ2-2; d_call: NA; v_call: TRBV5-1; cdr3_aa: CASSLTDGLGELFF; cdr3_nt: TGCGCCAGCAGCTTGACGGACGGGTTGGGGGAGCTGTTTTTT
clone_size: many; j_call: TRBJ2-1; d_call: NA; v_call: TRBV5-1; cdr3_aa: CASGSYNEQFF; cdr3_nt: TGCGCCAGCGGCAGTTACAATGAGCAGTTCTTC
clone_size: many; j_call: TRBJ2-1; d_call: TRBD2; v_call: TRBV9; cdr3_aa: CASSVASGSFNEQFF; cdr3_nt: TGTGCCAGCAGCGTAGCTAGCGGGAGTTTCAATGAGCAGTTCTTC
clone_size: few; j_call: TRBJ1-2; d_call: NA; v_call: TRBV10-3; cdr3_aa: CAISGYKWDLQEANYGYTF; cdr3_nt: TGTGCCATCAGTGGTTATAAGTGGGACCTCCAAGAGGCTAACTATGGCTACACCTTC
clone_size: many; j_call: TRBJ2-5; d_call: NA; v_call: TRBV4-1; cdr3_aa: CASSQEPYREETQYF; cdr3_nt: TGCGCCAGCAGCCAAGAGCCCTACAGGGAAGAGACCCAGTACTTC
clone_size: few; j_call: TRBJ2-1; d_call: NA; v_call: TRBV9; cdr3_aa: CASSDGGARQGGREQFF; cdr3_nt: TGTGCCAGCAGCGACGGTGGGGCACGACAGGGAGGACGTGAGCAGTTCTTC
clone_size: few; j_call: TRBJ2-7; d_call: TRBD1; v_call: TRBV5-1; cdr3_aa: CASAGPGQGYEQYF; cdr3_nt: TGCGCCAGCGCAGGGCCAGGACAGGGTTACGAGCAGTACTTC
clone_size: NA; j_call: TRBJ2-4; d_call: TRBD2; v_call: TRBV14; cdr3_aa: CASSQGGRGKNIQYF; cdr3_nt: TGTGCCAGCAGCCAAGGCGGGAGGGGCAAAAACATTCAGTACTTC
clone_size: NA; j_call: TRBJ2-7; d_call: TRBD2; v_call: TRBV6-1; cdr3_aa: CASWGLAGHTNSYEQYF; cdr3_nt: TGTGCCAGCTGGGGGCTAGCGGGACATACGAACTCCTACGAGCAGTACTTC
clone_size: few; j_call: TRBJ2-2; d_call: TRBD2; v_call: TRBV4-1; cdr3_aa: CASSQGGAGGLDTGELFF; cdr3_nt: TGCGCCAGCAGCCAAGGCGGTGCGGGAGGGCTGGACACCGGGGAGCTGTTTTTT
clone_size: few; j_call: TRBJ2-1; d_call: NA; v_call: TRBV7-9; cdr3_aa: CASSSPGLEPPEQFF; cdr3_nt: TGTGCCAGCAGCTCACCGGGACTGGAGCCCCCGGAGCAGTTCTTC
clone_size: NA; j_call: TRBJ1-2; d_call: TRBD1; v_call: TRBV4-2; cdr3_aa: CASSQDWGQGHYGYTF; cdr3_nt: TGTGCCAGCAGCCAAGATTGGGGACAGGGTCACTATGGCTACACCTTC
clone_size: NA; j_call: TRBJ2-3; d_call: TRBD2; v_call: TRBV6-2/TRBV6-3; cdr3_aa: CASSYSHPSGYATDTQYF; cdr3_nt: TGTGCCAGCAGTTACTCTCACCCTAGCGGATACGCCACAGATACGCAGTATTTT
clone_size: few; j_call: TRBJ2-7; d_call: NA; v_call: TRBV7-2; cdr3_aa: CASSPGKGFNEQYF; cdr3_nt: TGTGCCAGCAGCCCTGGCAAGGGGTTCAACGAGCAGTACTTC
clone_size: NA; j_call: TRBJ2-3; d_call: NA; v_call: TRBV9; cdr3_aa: CASSVGAGSTDTQYF; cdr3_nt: TGTGCCAGCAGCGTAGGGGCTGGCAGCACAGATACGCAGTATTTT
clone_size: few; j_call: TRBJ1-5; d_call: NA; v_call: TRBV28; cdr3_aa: CASSIREGWGNQPQHF; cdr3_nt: TGTGCCAGCAGTATACGGGAGGGGTGGGGGAATCAGCCCCAGCATTTT
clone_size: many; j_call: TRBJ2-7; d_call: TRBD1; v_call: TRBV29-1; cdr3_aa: CSVVGTAKYYEQYF; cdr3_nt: TGCAGCGTTGTTGGGACAGCTAAGTACTACGAGCAGTACTTC
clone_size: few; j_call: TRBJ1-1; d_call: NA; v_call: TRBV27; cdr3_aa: CASSSFTGSNTEAFF; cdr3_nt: TGTGCCAGCAGTTCTTTTACAGGATCCAACACTGAAGCTTTCTTT
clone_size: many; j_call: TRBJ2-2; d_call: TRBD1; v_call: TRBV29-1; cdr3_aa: CSVLGQRKTGPNTGELFF; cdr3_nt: TGCAGCGTTCTGGGACAGCGTAAAACGGGGCCAAACACCGGGGAGCTGTTTTTT
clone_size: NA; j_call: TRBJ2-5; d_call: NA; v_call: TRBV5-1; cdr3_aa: CASSFTAYLARETQYF; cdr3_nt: TGCGCCAGCAGCTTCACAGCCTACCTCGCCCGGGAGACCCAGTACTTC
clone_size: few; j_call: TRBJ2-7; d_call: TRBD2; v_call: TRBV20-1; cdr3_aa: CSARGTSSYEQYF; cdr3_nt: TGCAGTGCTAGAGGGACTAGCAGTTACGAGCAGTACTTC
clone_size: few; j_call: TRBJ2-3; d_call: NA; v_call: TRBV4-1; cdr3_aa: CASSQGTLQDTQYF; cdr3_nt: TGCGCCAGCAGCCAAGGGACACTTCAAGATACGCAGTATTTT
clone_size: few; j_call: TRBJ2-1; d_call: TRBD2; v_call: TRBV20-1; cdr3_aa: CSASLSAGGYNEQFF; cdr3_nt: TGCAGTGCTTCCCTTTCAGCGGGAGGATACAATGAGCAGTTCTTC
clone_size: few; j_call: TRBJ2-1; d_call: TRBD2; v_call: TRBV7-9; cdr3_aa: CASSQSGGREQFF; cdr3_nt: TGTGCCAGCAGCCAAAGCGGGGGGCGTGAGCAGTTCTTC
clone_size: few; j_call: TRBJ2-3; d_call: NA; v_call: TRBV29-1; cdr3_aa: CSVEGGRITDTQYF; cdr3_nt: TGCAGCGTTGAGGGGGGGCGGATAACAGATACGCAGTATTTT
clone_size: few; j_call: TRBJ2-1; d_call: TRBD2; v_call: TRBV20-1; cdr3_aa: CSARGLAVYNEQFF; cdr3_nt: TGCAGTGCTAGAGGACTAGCGGTCTACAATGAGCAGTTCTTC
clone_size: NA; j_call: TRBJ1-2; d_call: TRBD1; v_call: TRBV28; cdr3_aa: CASQGADYGYTF; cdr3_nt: TGTGCCAGTCAGGGGGCAGACTATGGCTACACCTTC
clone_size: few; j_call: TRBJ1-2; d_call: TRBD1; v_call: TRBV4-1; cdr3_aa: CASSPTPGTEIYGYTF; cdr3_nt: TGCGCCAGCAGCCCCACCCCCGGGACAGAAATCTATGGCTACACCTTC
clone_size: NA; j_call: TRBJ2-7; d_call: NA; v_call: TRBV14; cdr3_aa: CASSQDRRPSDHEQYF; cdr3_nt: TGTGCCAGCAGCCAAGATCGTCGGCCTAGCGACCACGAGCAGTACTTC
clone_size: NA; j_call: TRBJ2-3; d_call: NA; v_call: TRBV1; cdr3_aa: CTSSQEEDEPLTDTQYF; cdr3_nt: TGCACCAGCAGCCAAGAGGAGGACGAACCGCTCACAGATACGCAGTATTTT
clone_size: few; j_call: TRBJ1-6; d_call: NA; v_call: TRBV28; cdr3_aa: CASRMSDSPLHF; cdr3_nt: TGTGCCAGCAGAATGAGCGATTCACCCCTCCACTTT
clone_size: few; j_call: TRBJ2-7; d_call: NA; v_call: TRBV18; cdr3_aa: CASSPSLTGTYEQYF; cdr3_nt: TGTGCCAGCTCACCTTCCCTGACAGGAACCTACGAGCAGTACTTC
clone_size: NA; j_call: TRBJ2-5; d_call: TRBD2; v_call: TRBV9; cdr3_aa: CASSLAGSQETQYF; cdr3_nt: TGTGCCAGCAGCCTAGCGGGAAGCCAAGAGACCCAGTACTTC
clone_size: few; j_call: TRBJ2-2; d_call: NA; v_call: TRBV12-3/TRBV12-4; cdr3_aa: CASSSASVNTGELFF; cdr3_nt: TGTGCCAGCAGTTCTGCTAGCGTGAACACCGGGGAGCTGTTTTTT
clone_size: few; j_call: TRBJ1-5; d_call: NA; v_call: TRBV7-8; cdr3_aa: CASSLSGGGNNQPQHF; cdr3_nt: TGTGCCAGCAGCTTAAGTGGGGGCGGGAATAATCAGCCCCAGCATTTT